The entry below gives a single T cell receptor beta chain sequence along with its context. The antigen is not known. Deletions cut 5 bases from V and 5 bases from J, with 26 bases between. CDR3 size: 18 residues. Germline V lookup: CDR1 SEHNR, CDR2 FQNEAQ (reference sequence). Clones were read by immunoSEQ multiplex PCR, and TCRdb kept only the in-frame ones, dropping some. The sample carries tens of thousands of clones, about 93% recorded once. The data belong to a study of T cell responses to AZD1222 COVID-19 vaccine. The study's findings and limits: Among those given AZD1222, only five to seven were seropositive at baseline. Receipt of two AZD1222 doses was followed by a rise in Spike-specific TCR breadth and depth. The repertoires were collected only after the peak T cell response. Targeting of unmutated variant regions was reportedly seen in nearly half of spike-specific TCRs.

The sequence derives from an adult in good health. The sequencing used peripheral blood, collected on day 0 of MenACWY control vaccination. V and J are TRBV7-9 and TRBJ2-3, with D tentatively TRBD2 (6 bases). CDR3 sequence reads: CASSHPIGSPGVIDTQYF. CDR3 sequence (DNA): TGTGCCAGCAGCCACCCCATAGGTAGCCCGGGAGTTATAGATACGCAGTATTTT.